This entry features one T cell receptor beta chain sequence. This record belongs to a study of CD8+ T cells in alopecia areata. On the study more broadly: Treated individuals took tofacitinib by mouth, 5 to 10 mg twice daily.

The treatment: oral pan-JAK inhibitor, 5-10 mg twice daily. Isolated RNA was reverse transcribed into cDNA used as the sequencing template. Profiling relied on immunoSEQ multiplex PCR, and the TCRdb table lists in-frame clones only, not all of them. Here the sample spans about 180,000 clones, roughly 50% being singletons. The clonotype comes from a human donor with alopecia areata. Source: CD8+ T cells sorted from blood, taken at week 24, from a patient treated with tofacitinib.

This CDR3 reads CSGQGNTGELFF. The CDR3 DNA is TGCAGCGGGCAGGGGAACACCGGGGAGCTGTTTTTT. V is TRBV29-1 and J is TRBJ2-2, with a tentative D call TRBD1 (5 bases). V lost 7 bases and J lost 1, with 7 bases in between. The CDR3 consists of 12 residues. Germline V gives CDR1 SQVTM, CDR2 ANQGSEA.